A few counts support the clone carrying this T cell receptor beta chain. The antigen is undetermined. V was shortened by 6 bases and J by 6 bases, with 15 bases between the two germline ends. The length of the CDR3 is 13 residues. From germline, CDR1 is MNHEY and CDR2 SMNVEV (reference sequence). A single record per CDR3 protein comes from TCRdb applying MiXCR to the RT-PCR reads. The sample has over 650,000 distinct CDR3 sequences, roughly 18% seen once. This sample was included in a study of response to subunit inactivated influenza vaccine. Findings and caveats of the study: That few new T cells are recruited by each seasonal influenza vaccination was the authors' suggestion.

This receptor was identified in a man in his forties or fifties who received an inactivated influenza vaccine. The sample in question was PBMCs from blood, obtained about 5 days after vaccination. J is TRBJ2-7 and V is TRBV27; D perhaps matches TRBD2 (6 bases). CDR3 nucleotide sequence: TGTGCCAGCAGGGGACTCCCGGCTCGCGAGCAGTACTTC. This translates into CASRGLPAREQYF.